This TCR beta chain was identified during a study of CD8 T cells in ankylosing spondylitis. Study findings and constraints: Previous work reported some of these motif variants in the synovial fluid and blood of reactive arthritis. Roughly eight highly homologous variants made up a TCR beta motif that seemed to typify ankylosing spondylitis blood. Reportedly, matched ankylosing spondylitis synovial fluid was significantly enriched for disease-linked clones.

This clonotype was counted at least ten times. Its antigen is undetermined. Using quantitative 5'-RACE with molecular barcodes, the authors made TCR beta libraries. TCRdb ran MiXCR on the 5' RACE reads and lists one entry per CDR3 protein. The sample yields about 540,000 distinct CDR3 sequences, more than 9.5% seen once. Per the germline V gene, CDR1 is SQVTM and CDR2 is ANQGSEA. V lost 2 bases to trimming and J lost 8 bases, with 13 bases between them. This CDR3 region has 13 residues. Sequencing was performed on blood, either unsorted or a sorted T cell fraction (not recorded which). The rearrangement uses TRBV29-1 and TRBJ2-1, with D tentatively TRBD2 (5 bases). The receptor comes from a male donor with ankylosing spondylitis. CDR3 region: CSVELALTHEQFF. The DNA of the CDR3 is TGCAGCGTTGAACTAGCTCTTACCCATGAGCAGTTCTTC.